This is a list of T cell receptor beta chains from one sample in a study of cytomegalovirus exposure and HLA in healthy donors. Libraries were prepared by immunoSEQ multiplex PCR; TCRdb keeps only in-frame clonotypes and omits some of them. The repertoire holds about 210,000 clones, with 82% as singletons. Sequences were obtained from PBMCs. These receptors were obtained from a man aged 35 to 55 in good health and CMV-seropositive. Both conserved end residues are part of each CDR3. Each record gives: V gene, J gene, clone size, D gene, CDR3 protein, CDR3 DNA. D genes are given only for firm matches. Size tells how often a clone was seen (once, few, many) or the class of an expanded clone, and some rows leave it out.

TRBV7-2	TRBJ2-7	.	.	CASSSAGGAYEQYF	TGTGCCAGCAGCTCCGCCGGGGGAGCCTACGAGCAGTACTTC
TRBV5-1	TRBJ2-5	.	TRBD2	CASSAGTSGSQETQYF	TGCGCCAGCAGCGCGGGGACTAGCGGGAGTCAAGAGACCCAGTACTTC
TRBV29-1	TRBJ2-7	.	TRBD1	CSVKGQGSYEQYF	TGCAGCGTCAAAGGACAGGGGTCCTACGAGCAGTACTTC
TRBV5-1	TRBJ2-1	.	TRBD2	CASVPLAGGGYNEQFF	TGCGCCAGCGTCCCACTAGCGGGAGGGGGCTACAATGAGCAGTTCTTC
TRBV6-6	TRBJ1-5	.	.	CASSNPRGGGQPQHF	TGTGCCAGCAGTAACCCCAGGGGCGGAGGTCAGCCCCAGCATTTT
TRBV18	TRBJ1-2	.	TRBD1	CASSPTGSGGYTF	TGTGCCAGCTCACCGACAGGGTCGGGGGGCTACACCTTC
TRBV6-1	TRBJ2-2	.	TRBD1	CASRTGGPNTGELFF	TGTGCCAGCAGAACAGGGGGCCCGAACACCGGGGAGCTGTTTTTT
TRBV4-1	TRBJ1-3	.	.	CASSQEWGGAGNTIYF	TGCGCCAGCAGCCAAGAGTGGGGGGGGGCTGGAAACACCATATATTTT
TRBV6-5	TRBJ2-5	.	.	CASSPMGADQETQYF	TGTGCCAGCAGTCCCATGGGAGCGGACCAAGAGACCCAGTACTTC
TRBV19	TRBJ2-2	.	.	CASSPRGNTGELFF	TGTGCCAGTAGTCCGCGAGGGAACACCGGGGAGCTGTTTTTT
TRBV5-1	TRBJ1-3	.	TRBD1	CASSAGTGGLAVTIYF	TGCGCCAGCAGCGCCGGGACAGGGGGTTTGGCCGTCACCATATATTTT
TRBV27	TRBJ2-3	.	.	CASRPGGTDTQYF	TGTGCCAGCAGACCGGGAGGCACAGATACGCAGTATTTT
TRBV7-6	TRBJ1-4	.	TRBD1	CASSSMQGDSNEKLFF	TGTGCCAGCAGCTCAATGCAGGGGGATTCTAATGAAAAACTGTTTTTT
TRBV30	TRBJ1-6	.	TRBD1	CAWSDRDSPLHF	TGTGCCTGGAGCGACAGGGATTCACCCCTCCACTTT
TRBV25-1	TRBJ2-7	.	.	CASSAGEGYEQYF	TGTGCCAGCAGTGCAGGGGAGGGCTACGAGCAGTACTTC
TRBV5-1	TRBJ2-3	.	.	CASSPDSADTQYF	TGCGCCAGCAGCCCCGACTCGGCAGATACGCAGTATTTT
TRBV5-8	TRBJ2-7	.	.	CASSPLRSYEQYF	TGTGCCAGCAGCCCTCTGAGAAGCTACGAGCAGTACTTC
TRBV7-9	TRBJ1-4	.	.	CASSSQGGLWEKLFF	TGTGCCAGCAGCTCCCAGGGCGGACTATGGGAAAAACTGTTTTTT
TRBV2	TRBJ2-3	.	TRBD2	CASRTSGRSDTQYF	TGTGCCAGCAGGACTAGCGGGAGATCAGATACGCAGTATTTT
TRBV4-2	TRBJ2-1	few	.	CASSQADFNEQFF	TGTGCCAGCAGCCAAGCGGACTTCAATGAGCAGTTCTTC
TRBV4-1	TRBJ2-7	.	TRBD2	CASSPLAGNGRYEQYF	TGCGCCAGCAGCCCGCTAGCGGGAAACGGTCGCTACGAGCAGTACTTC
TRBV1	TRBJ2-1	.	.	CTSRTSGTYNEQFF	TGCACCAGCAGGACTAGCGGAACCTACAATGAGCAGTTCTTC
TRBV7-9	TRBJ2-7	.	TRBD2	CASSYSGRAVWNEQYF	TGTGCCAGCAGCTATAGCGGGAGGGCAGTGTGGAACGAGCAGTACTTC
TRBV19	TRBJ2-6	.	.	CASNTFSGANVLTF	TGTGCCAGTAATACATTCTCTGGGGCCAACGTCCTGACTTTC
TRBV19	TRBJ2-7	.	TRBD2	CASSPAWTSGGHEQYF	TGTGCCAGTAGCCCCGCTTGGACTAGCGGGGGGCACGAGCAGTACTTC
TRBV27	TRBJ1-5	once	.	CASSPFRGGSNQPQHF	TGTGCCAGCAGTCCTTTTCGGGGGGGGAGCAATCAGCCCCAGCATTTT
TRBV11-2	TRBJ2-3	.	TRBD2	CASSLGSLAGGGDTQYF	TGTGCCAGCAGCTTAGGGTCGCTAGCGGGAGGAGGAGATACGCAGTATTTT
TRBV6-4	TRBJ1-1	.	.	CASSEGVNTEAFF	TGTGCCAGCAGTGAAGGGGTTAACACTGAAGCTTTCTTT